This T cell receptor beta chain was captured by sequencing in a study of CD8+ T cells in alopecia areata. Extraction of RNA preceded its reverse transcription into cDNA, which served as the sequencing template. Measured with immunoSEQ multiplex PCR; TCRdb has only the in-frame clones, and not every one. Of 150,000 to 200,000 clones in the sample, about 60% were seen once. Germline assignment: CDR1 SGDLS and CDR2 YYNGEE. The CDR3 sequence is 14 residues long. Trimming removed 4 bases from V and 2 bases from J, with 13 bases in between. The sample's treatment: oral pan-JAK inhibitor, 5-10 mg twice daily.

This TCR was recovered from a human donor with alopecia areata. The sample was CD8+ T cells sorted from blood, taken at week 24, from a patient treated with tofacitinib. This sequence joins TRBV9 and TRBJ2-7, with unresolved D. The CDR3 nucleotides read TGTGCCAGCAGCTTCCACGAATATACCTACGAGCAGTACTTC. Its translation is CASSFHEYTYEQYF. Variable domain in full (rest from reference TRBV9 and TRBJ2-7): DSGVTQTPKHLITATGQRVTLRCSPRSGDLSVYWYQQSLDQGLQFLIQYYNGEERAKGNILERFSAQQFPDLHSELNLSSLELGDSALYFCASSFHEYTYEQYFGPGTRLTVT.